These T cell receptor beta chains were read from a single sample in a study of cytomegalovirus exposure and HLA in healthy donors. Some clones are missing from TCRdb's copy, which holds only in-frame ones; the method was immunoSEQ multiplex PCR. The profile shows 84,000 or so clones, around 84% of them singletons. The sequenced sample was PBMCs. The receptors originated from a woman aged 50 to 60 in good health and CMV-seronegative. Each CDR3 is given without its conserved first and last residue. The order of the fields is clone size, V gene, J gene, CDR3 protein. Clone size is stated in some rows and not others, as once, few, many or a class when expanded.

>.|TRBV6-1|TRBJ1-1
ASSETGGKAF
>.|TRBV14|TRBJ2-4
ASSQAMTKNIQY
>.|TRBV7-6|TRBJ1-4
ASSLATQGNEKLF
>.|TRBV11-2|TRBJ2-2
ASSLVASNTGELF
>few|TRBV10-2|TRBJ1-1
ASIPGEGENTEAF
>.|TRBV11-2|TRBJ2-7
ASSLGGLYEQY
>.|TRBV7-2|TRBJ1-5
ASSAGLDQPQH
>.|TRBV5-1|TRBJ2-3
ASSFGATDTQY
>.|TRBV4-1|TRBJ1-5
ASSQSFDRDLSNQPQH
>.|TRBV5-8|TRBJ1-1
ASSKGQGGYTEAF
>.|TRBV30|TRBJ1-5
AWSDWGGDQPQH
>.|TRBV5-4|TRBJ2-3
ASSLAGEGTDTQY
>.|TRBV19|TRBJ1-4
ASRTDRVEKLF
>.|TRBV25-1|TRBJ2-1
ASSSNRGDSYNEQF
>once|TRBV11-1|TRBJ2-4
ASSLARGGGNIQY
>.|TRBV28|TRBJ1-1
ASALGDRDTEAF
>.|TRBV5-1|TRBJ1-2
ASSSDGISFGYT
>.|TRBV7-9|TRBJ2-7
ASSLQGTGGYEQY
>.|TRBV5-7|TRBJ2-7
ASSLGLADFYEQY
>.|TRBV7-2|TRBJ1-1
ASSFGAEAF
>once|TRBV27|TRBJ1-1
ASSSVYARTGPNTEAF
>.|TRBV18|TRBJ1-1
ASDRGMNTEAF
>once|TRBV5-1|TRBJ1-5
ASRTTENHPQH
>.|TRBV6-5|TRBJ1-1
ASSYSVRTGGRAF
>.|TRBV7-9|TRBJ2-1
ASSLEGTGSYNEQF
>.|TRBV5-4|TRBJ1-4
ASSRDRGEKLF
>.|TRBV19|TRBJ2-3
ASSIGGGGGDTQY
>medium-sized|TRBV7-9|TRBJ1-2
ASSPGQGGYT
>once|TRBV9|TRBJ2-5
ASSVAGQAIQETQY
>.|TRBV29-1|.
SVEDLLAGTYEQY
>.|TRBV7-7|TRBJ2-5
ASSQLAGVGETQY
>.|TRBV14|TRBJ2-5
ASSQDLEGRGETQY
>.|TRBV30|TRBJ1-1
AWSPQRNTEAF
>.|TRBV2|TRBJ1-1
ASRPGYTEAF
>.|TRBV4-2|TRBJ1-3
ASSQDPRTGNGNTIY
>.|TRBV11-2|TRBJ1-1
ASSLDYGGAGTEAF
>few|TRBV11-3|TRBJ2-1
ASSLRTSATARDEQF
>.|TRBV5-1|TRBJ1-1
ASSPRQGAGNTEAF
>.|TRBV18|TRBJ2-7
ASSPRRGASGKYEQY
>.|TRBV11-2|TRBJ1-2
ASSFIGTGAYGYT
>.|TRBV19|TRBJ2-6
ASSIVDRVSGANVLT
>.|TRBV25-1|TRBJ2-7
ASSDPRGVRSYEQY
>.|TRBV5-6|TRBJ1-2
ASSLASYNYGYT
>.|TRBV19|TRBJ1-4
ASSWDSGNEKLF
>once|TRBV2|TRBJ2-7
ASSEARSSYEQY
>.|TRBV7-9|TRBJ2-7
ASSPAGYEQY
>.|TRBV2|TRBJ2-2
ATKGQGGTGELF
>.|TRBV5-1|TRBJ1-2
ASSPDRGQDYGYT
>.|TRBV6-1|TRBJ2-5
ASSPTGREETQY
>.|TRBV7-9|TRBJ2-5
ASSLDKTGTEKETQY
>.|TRBV18|TRBJ1-1
ASSPKDRVFVDTEAF
>.|TRBV5-4|TRBJ2-3
ASSRLTGGFTDTQY
>.|TRBV27|TRBJ1-1
ASSLGRGGNTEAF
>.|TRBV25-1|TRBJ2-2
ASSPDRGRTGELF
>.|TRBV9|TRBJ1-5
ASSVGQGENQPQH